One sample yielded the 32 T cell receptor beta chains listed below, sequenced in a study of early T cells in non-severe SARS-CoV-2 infection. MiXCR, run by TCRdb on the 5' RACE reads, gives a single entry per CDR3 protein. This table holds 40,000 to 50,000 distinct CDR3 sequences, more than 4.5% found once. The sequences come from whole blood, collected at baseline. All receptors derive from an adult who was a healthcare worker with PCR-confirmed SARS-CoV-2 infection or an uninfected control (not recorded which).

This clonotype was seen repeatedly, ten times or more. The chain joins TRBV6-4 to TRBJ2-7, with D possibly TRBD2 on 5 matching bases. There are 13 residues in the CDR3. V dropped 10 bases and J dropped 4 bases, with 17 bases sitting between them. Germline CDR1 reads MRHNA; CDR2 reads SNTAGT. CDR3 sequence (DNA): TGTGCCATCGGACTTGTGAGACCTTACGAGCAGTACTTC. Translation: CAIGLVRPYEQYF.

The chain has TRBV5-3 and TRBJ2-1; TRBD1 aligns across 11 bases. TRBV5-3 is recorded as an ORF, its role being uncertain. There are 13 residues in the CDR3. With 9 bases clipped from V and 8 bases from J, the junction kept 7 bases outside the gene matches. The CDR3 DNA reads TGTGCCACCTCGGGACAGGGGGATTATGAGCAGTTCTTC. The encoded protein is CATSGQGDYEQFF.

This clonotype was seen many times. The chain has TRBV18 and TRBJ2-1; D gene uncertain. CDR1 is KGHSH and CDR2 is LQKENI in the germline V gene. This CDR3 comprises 11 residues. The V and J ends lost 3 bases and 10 bases respectively, with 7 bases between them. CDR3 nucleotide sequence: TGTGCCAGCTCACCGGTGGACGAGCAGTTCTTC. Encoded protein: CASSPVDEQFF.

The chain has TRBV7-6 and TRBJ2-1; 11 bases are a match to TRBD1. The V and J ends lost 5 bases and 2 bases, in that order; junction bases with no gene match: 5. In germline, CDR1 is SGHVS, CDR2 FNYEAQ. The length of the CDR3 is 16 residues. CDR3 sequence: CASSPRTGGTYNEQFF. The CDR3 DNA follows: TGTGCCAGCAGCCCTCGGACAGGGGGCACCTACAATGAGCAGTTCTTC.

The chain links TRBV14 to TRBJ2-7, with D possibly TRBD2 on 5 matching bases. Looked up from germline, CDR1 is SGHDN and CDR2 is FVKESK. V lost 3 bases to trimming and J lost 2 bases, with 26 bases between them. The CDR3 loop spans 19 amino acids. DNA of the CDR3: TGTGCCAGCAGCCATCGCTCCGGAGAGGGCGGCTTACGTACCTACGAGCAGTACTTC. Protein sequence: CASSHRSGEGGLRTYEQYF.

This clonotype appeared many times. The chain links TRBV29-1 to TRBJ2-3; 8 nucleotides agree with TRBD2. Unmatched junction bases numbered 5, after V lost 6 bases and J lost 0 bases. The CDR3 length is 14 residues. The germline V gene has CDR1 SQVTM and CDR2 ANQGSEA. The CDR3 loop reads CSVGSGGSTDTQYF. Here the CDR3 DNA reads TGCAGCGTCGGGAGCGGGGGTAGCACAGATACGCAGTATTTT.

This clonotype came up many times. The chain employs TRBV7-2 and TRBJ1-1; D not certain. The CDR3 totals 13 residues. Between the trimmed V and J ends, which lost 1 base and 2 bases, there was a span of 5 bases. The germline CDR1 and CDR2 sequences are SGHTA and FQGNSA. The CDR3 sequence: CASSLGRNTEAFF. The CDR3 region has the DNA TGTGCCAGCAGCTTAGGACGAAACACTGAAGCTTTCTTT.

This chain joins TRBV20-1 and TRBJ2-7; TRBD2 matches 13 bases. J lost 0 bases, V lost 2 bases, and 19 bases had no gene match. The germline V gene has CDR1 DFQATT and CDR2 SNEGSKA (reference sequence). The CDR3 loop spans 21 amino acids. CDR3 in DNA: TGCAGTGCTAGACCTCGCACGTCCGGGACTAGCGGGAAGGCTTCCTCCTACGAGCAGTACTTC. The encoded protein is CSARPRTSGTSGKASSYEQYF.

This clonotype was detected a few times. The chain links TRBV20-1 to TRBJ2-7; perhaps TRBD2 as D (5 bases). Germline loops: CDR1 DFQATT, CDR2 SNEGSKA (reference sequence). V shed 6 bases and J shed 2 bases, with 14 bases lying between them. The CDR3 sequence is 13 residues long. CDR3 sequence: CSALSYGTYEQYF. CDR3 nucleotides: TGCAGTGCCCTTTCTTACGGGACCTACGAGCAGTACTTC.

The chain couples TRBV6-6 to TRBJ2-2; 8 bases match TRBD1. The CDR3 totals 18 residues. J was trimmed by 1 base and V by 2 bases; bases with no gene match: 9. Germline CDR1 is MNHNY and CDR2 is SVGAGI (reference sequence). The CDR3 loop is CASSYLRRQGRNTGELFF. In DNA form, the CDR3 reads TGTGCCAGCAGTTACCTCCGGAGACAGGGGAGGAACACCGGGGAGCTGTTTTTT.

With regard to this clonotype: The junction departs from the called germline gene at one end, perhaps through a read error. The rearrangement uses TRBV7-7 and TRBJ2-3; D uncertain. The CDR3 is made up of 13 amino acids. The germline gives CDR1 SSHAT, CDR2 FNYEAQ (reference sequence). CDR3 sequence reads: CASSQQHTDTQYF. The CDR3 bases are TGTGCTAGCAGTCAACAGCACACAGATACGCAGTATTTT.

This clonotype has a count of ten or more. V usage is TRBV24-1 and J usage is TRBJ2-2, with 7 positions matching TRBD2. The CDR3 extends over 16 amino acids. V lost 3 bases and J lost 2; bases outside the gene matches: 5. Germline-derived CDR1 and CDR2 are KGHDR and SFDVKD. For the CDR3, the DNA is TGTGCCACCAGTGATCCGGGGGGAGAAAACACCGGGGAGCTGTTTTTT. Amino acid sequence: CATSDPGGENTGELFF.

The V gene is TRBV7-6, the J gene TRBJ2-2, with 8 positions matching TRBD1. With V trimmed by 2 bases and J by 6 bases, 8 bases remained unmatched. Germline V gene lookup returns CDR1 SGHVS and CDR2 FNYEAQ. The CDR3 spans 16 residues. The CDR3 DNA is TGTGCCAGCAGCTTACGTACAACAGGGGGGCCCGGGGAGCTGTTTTTT. It codes for CASSLRTTGGPGELFF.

The sample holds a few counts of this clonotype. The V call is TRBV20-1, the J call TRBJ2-1; D may be TRBD1 (5 bases). CDR1 and CDR2 (germline): DFQATT, SNEGSKA (reference sequence). V lost 6 bases and J lost 4, with 16 bases in between. This CDR3 comprises 14 residues. CDR3 DNA: TGCAGTGCAGTAGGCAGGGAAAATTACAATGAGCAGTTCTTC. This codes for CSAVGRENYNEQFF.

This clonotype was seen repeatedly, ten times or more. The chain is built from TRBV12-3 or TRBV12-4 and TRBJ2-1; 7 nucleotides align to TRBD2. The CDR3 length is 15 residues. The trim removed 4 bases at V and 10 bases at J, leaving 13 bases unmatched. This CDR3 reads CASSSGLVRMQEQFF. The CDR3 nucleotides are TGTGCCAGCAGTTCTGGACTAGTGAGGATGCAAGAGCAGTTCTTC.

This clonotype was detected ten times or more. The chain couples TRBV6-2 or TRBV6-3 to TRBJ2-5; 8 nucleotides line up with TRBD2. The CDR3 covers 16 residues. Per germline, CDR1 MNHEY and CDR2 SVGEGT. The trim removed 0 bases at V and 5 bases at J, leaving 8 bases unmatched. Here the CDR3 DNA reads TGTGCCAGCAGTTACTCTAACGGGAGGGTCCGGGAGACCCAGTACTTC. Residues: CASSYSNGRVRETQYF.

This clonotype was detected ten times or more. The chain is built from TRBV20-1 and TRBJ2-7; 9 bases align to TRBD2. From germline, CDR1 is DFQATT and CDR2 SNEGSKA (reference sequence). The CDR3 covers 16 residues. J gave up 3 bases and V 2 bases, and 11 bases lay outside the gene matches. The CDR3 sequence is CSARPTGLAIHYEQYF. CDR3 DNA: TGCAGTGCTAGACCTACCGGACTAGCGATACACTACGAGCAGTACTTC.

This clonotype was detected a few times. V usage is TRBV30 and J usage is TRBJ2-7; TRBD1 might be the D (5 bases). CDR3 length: 14 amino acids. V was cut by 3 bases and J by 2 bases, with 14 bases left in between. Germline assignment: CDR1 GTSNPN and CDR2 SVGIG (reference sequence). The CDR3 loop is CAWRDIDRAYEQYF. CDR3 DNA sequence: TGTGCCTGGAGGGACATTGACAGAGCCTACGAGCAGTACTTC.

This clonotype occurred many times. The chain uses TRBV7-2 and TRBJ2-5; D uncertain. This CDR3 comprises 13 residues. The V gene lost 5 bases and the J gene lost 2 bases, with 9 bases spanning the gap. Germline-derived CDR1 and CDR2 are SGHTA and FQGNSA. The chain's CDR3 is CASSRGQQETQYF. In DNA form, the CDR3 reads TGTGCCAGCAGCCGAGGCCAACAAGAGACCCAGTACTTC.

This clonotype appeared many times. This rearrangement joins TRBV9 to TRBJ2-4; D call uncertain. This CDR3 has 13 amino acids. Germline values: CDR1 SGDLS, CDR2 YYNGEE. Trimming removed 0 bases at V and 8 bases at J, with 9 bases between. CDR3 sequence (DNA): TGTGCCAGCAGCGTAGCCCCACAAGACATTCAGTACTTC. Protein sequence: CASSVAPQDIQYF.

This clonotype was counted ten times or more. The rearrangement links TRBV3-1 to TRBJ2-1, with D unresolved. The CDR3 is 15 amino acids. Trimming removed 1 base at V and 4 bases at J, with 11 bases between. Germline lookup yields CDR1 LGHDT and CDR2 YNNKEL (reference sequence). CDR3 coding DNA: TGTGCCAGCAGCCAAGGGTTGGTTTCTTACAATGAGCAGTTCTTC. The encoded protein is CASSQGLVSYNEQFF.

This clonotype was detected many times. The gene calls are TRBV5-5 and TRBJ2-1; TRBD1 might be the D (5 bases). CDR1 is SGHKS and CDR2 is YYEKEE in the germline V gene (reference sequence). Trimming removed 4 bases at V and 4 bases at J, with 18 bases between. The CDR3 covers 16 residues. The CDR3: CASSHRKAALYNEQFF. Written as DNA, the CDR3 is TGTGCCAGCAGCCACAGGAAGGCGGCTCTTTACAATGAGCAGTTCTTC.

This clonotype was observed at least ten times. The CDR3 DNA sequence: TGTGCCAGCAGCTTCCAAGCGGGAGGGCCGACAGATACGCAGTATTTT. Protein: CASSFQAGGPTDTQYF. The rearrangement joins TRBV7-6 to TRBJ2-3, with TRBD2 identical over 10 bases. J was trimmed by 3 bases and V by 3 bases; bases with no gene match: 6. CDR1 is SGHVS and CDR2 is FNYEAQ in the germline V gene. CDR3 length equals 16 residues.

The genes are TRBV25-1 and TRBJ2-3; D gene unclear. Trimming removed 4 bases at V and 6 bases at J, with 8 bases between. The V gene's germline CDR1 is MGHDK and CDR2 SYGVNS. The CDR3 contains 12 residues. CDR3 sequence (DNA): TGTGCCAGCAGTGGGCTCCGGGATACGCAGTATTTT. Translated: CASSGLRDTQYF.

The chain carries TRBV30 and TRBJ2-1; TRBD2 agrees at 12 bases. Germline trimming cut 4 bases from V and 8 bases from J; bases unmatched to any gene: 6. The germline V gene has CDR1 GTSNPN and CDR2 SVGIG (reference sequence). The CDR3 covers 14 residues. CDR3 residues: CAWMRLAGVYEQFF. The CDR3 region has the DNA TGTGCCTGGATGAGACTAGCGGGAGTGTATGAGCAGTTCTTC.

The V call is TRBV12-3 or TRBV12-4, the J call TRBJ1-3; D not certain. The V gene lost 3 bases and the J gene lost 6 bases, with 12 bases spanning the gap. CDR3 length: 14 amino acids. In DNA form, the CDR3 reads TGTGCCAGCAGTTTCCGGGCCGCGGAAAACACCATATATTTT. It translates to CASSFRAAENTIYF.

Note on this clonotype: The germline gene is not matched at one end of the junction; a read error may be the cause. This chain connects TRBV7-3 to TRBJ2-5, with TRBD1 matching over 9 bases. The CDR3 extends over 15 amino acids. Germline V gene data show CDR1 as SGHTA and CDR2 as FQGTGA. CDR3: CASTLPGTGQETQNF. For the CDR3, the DNA is TGTGCCAGTACCCTTCCCGGGACAGGGCAAGAGACCCAGAACTTC.

This clonotype came up many times. The rearrangement uses TRBV5-5 and TRBJ1-4; D perhaps matches TRBD1 (6 bases). Deletions cut 3 bases from V and 2 bases from J, with 11 bases between. Per germline, CDR1 SGHKS and CDR2 YYEKEE (reference sequence). The CDR3 extends over 15 amino acids. The CDR3 here is CASSSQGKTNEKLFF. CDR3 bases: TGTGCCAGCAGCTCGCAGGGGAAGACTAATGAAAAACTGTTTTTT.

This clonotype was counted ten times or more. V usage is TRBV20-1 and J usage is TRBJ2-5; 7 nucleotides match TRBD2. The CDR3 extends over 11 amino acids. J gave up 1 base and V 8 bases, and 1 base lay outside the gene matches. In germline, CDR1 is DFQATT, CDR2 SNEGSKA (reference sequence). The CDR3 loop is CSWGGQETQYF. In DNA form, the CDR3 reads TGCAGTTGGGGGGGCCAAGAGACCCAGTACTTC.

This clonotype was seen at least ten times. V gene TRBV7-9 combines with J gene TRBJ2-5; possible D gene TRBD2, 5 bases. Trimming left V 3 bases short and J 2 bases short, with 13 bases between. This CDR3 spans 15 amino acids. Germline assignment: CDR1 SEHNR and CDR2 FQNEAQ (reference sequence). CDR3 sequence reads: CASSFVTTLQETQYF. For the CDR3, the DNA is TGTGCCAGCAGCTTTGTGACTACATTACAAGAGACCCAGTACTTC.

This clonotype was picked up many times. The rearrangement uses TRBV28 and TRBJ1-5, with D hard to call. CDR1 MDHEN and CDR2 SYDVKM come from the germline V gene. The CDR3 totals 11 residues. Between the trimmed V and J ends, which lost 6 bases and 4 bases, there was a span of 4 bases. The CDR3: CASSQNQPQHF. CDR3 bases: TGTGCCAGCAGCCAAAATCAGCCCCAGCATTTT.

This clonotype was observed a few times. The CDR3 DNA reads as TGTGCCAGCAGCTTGGAGCGGGGATATGAGCAGTTCTTC. This gives the protein CASSLERGYEQFF. The chain uses TRBV11-2 and TRBJ2-1; the match to TRBD2 covers 7 bases. Germline V gene lookup returns CDR1 SGHAT and CDR2 FQNNGV. CDR3 length equals 13 residues. The ends lost 3 bases at V and 8 bases at J; junction bases unmatched: 4. Looking up the rest from reference TRBV11-2 and TRBJ2-1 gives the full variable domain: EAGVAQSPRYKIIEKRQSVAFWCNPISGHATLYWYQQILGQGPKLLIQFQNNGVVDDSQLPKDRFSAERLKGVDSTLKIQPAKLEDSAVYLCASSLERGYEQFFGPGTRLTVL.